This entry lists 5 T cell receptor beta chains sequenced from one sample in a study of OX40 agonist ivuxolimab in advanced cancers. TCRdb's copy holds only in-frame clones and misses some; the assay was immunoSEQ multiplex PCR. The sample lists around 73,000 clones, 80% to 90% occurring once. The sequencing here drew on CD4+ or CD8+ T cells sorted from blood, taken in a trial of the OX40 agonist ivuxolimab. The receptors come from an adult with an advanced solid tumor such as melanoma, head and neck, liver or kidney cancer.

V is TRBV5-4 and J is TRBJ2-7; D gene uncertain. Trimming stripped 7 bases from V and 6 bases from J, with 11 bases between. The CDR3 runs 11 residues. The germline gives CDR1 SGHNT, CDR2 YYREEE (reference sequence). The DNA of the CDR3 is TGTGCCAGCGCAAGAGGTCTCGAGCAGTACTTC. This sequence encodes CASARGLEQYF.

CDR3 loop: CASSPEDVGEQYF. The CDR3 DNA reads TGCGCCAGCAGCCCCGAAGACGTCGGGGAGCAGTACTTC. The chain combines TRBV5-1 with TRBJ2-7, with unresolved D. V was trimmed by 4 bases and J by 7 bases, leaving 15 bases between them. From germline, CDR1 is SGHRS and CDR2 YFSETQ. CDR3 length: 13 residues.

This chain links TRBV7-9 with TRBJ2-7; perhaps D is TRBD1 or TRBD2 (6 bases each). The germline CDR1 and CDR2 sequences are SEHNR and FQNEAQ (reference sequence). Trimming removed 5 bases at V and 2 bases at J, with 19 bases between. CDR3 length equals 16 residues. The CDR3 spells CASSPQMGGATYEQYF. The CDR3 DNA sequence: TGTGCCAGCAGCCCCCAGATGGGGGGCGCAACCTACGAGCAGTACTTC. Full variable domain (remainder filled in from reference TRBV7-9 and TRBJ2-7): DTGVSQNPRHKITKRGQNVTFRCDPISEHNRLYWYRQTLGQGPEFLTYFQNEAQLEKSRLLSDRFSAERPKGSFSTLEIQRTEQGDSAMYLCASSPQMGGATYEQYFGPGTRLTVT.

This rearrangement joins TRBV11-2 to TRBJ1-2; a possible D gene is TRBD1 (5 bases). There are 11 residues in the CDR3. Per the germline V gene, CDR1 is SGHAT and CDR2 is FQNNGV. The germline V and J ends were trimmed by 8 bases and 6 bases, with 10 bases remaining between them. The CDR3 is CASVGGDGYTF. The CDR3 DNA is TGTGCCAGCGTTGGAGGGGATGGCTACACCTTC.

V gene TRBV27 combines with J gene TRBJ2-3, with TRBD2 matching over 8 bases. The CDR3 contains 16 residues. V was pared by 5 bases and J by 4 bases, with 11 bases of the junction left unmatched. Germline V gives CDR1 MNHEY, CDR2 SMNVEV (reference sequence). CDR3 sequence: CASSLNSGNGADTQYF. In DNA form, the CDR3 reads TGTGCCAGCAGTCTAAATAGCGGGAACGGCGCAGATACGCAGTATTTT.